The T cell receptor beta chain under discussion was sequenced for a study of blood T cell repertoires in COVID-19. Study background: Acute-phase and convalescent COVID-19 samples originated in the United States, Italy and Spain. T cells, B-cell-depleted T cells, or PBMCs provided the cDNA or gDNA that served as material.

After removal of 4 bases from V and 0 bases from J, the junction contained 8 bases not matched to a gene. The V gene's germline CDR1 is SGDLS and CDR2 YYNGEE. The CDR3 length is 18 residues. Methods used by the authors: Estimation of nucleated cell counts relied on the amplification of reference gene primers. Sequencing used immunoSEQ multiplex PCR; TCRdb keeps in-frame clones, though not all of them. That table is the source of V, J and clone size, and D and trimming were worked out from the DNA. The data show 85,000 to 130,000 clones, roughly four fifths seen once. Sequenced input: peripheral blood. This receptor was taken from an elderly woman with active or convalescent COVID-19. The chain couples TRBV9 to TRBJ2-3, with 13 bases matching TRBD2. The CDR3 DNA follows: TGTGCCAGCAGCCCACGGACTAGCGGGGGCCCTAGCACAGATACGCAGTATTTT. It yields the protein CASSPRTSGGPSTDTQYF.